This TCR beta chain was documented in a study of blood T cell repertoires in COVID-19. Study context: Specimens from acute and convalescent COVID-19 originated in the United States, Italy and Spain.

In the source study's methods: Estimates of nucleated cell counts were drawn from the amplification of reference gene primers. Sequencing used immunoSEQ multiplex PCR; TCRdb keeps in-frame clones, though not all of them. From that table come the V and J calls and clone size; the DNA was used to work out D and trimming. The profile shows 120,000 to 150,000 clones, about four fifths of them singletons. The germline gives CDR1 SGHDN, CDR2 FVKESK. CDR3 length: 14 amino acids. Trimming took off 3 bases at V and 4 bases at J, with 12 bases between the two ends. V and J are TRBV14 and TRBJ1-2; tentatively, D is TRBD1 (5 bases). What was sequenced was peripheral blood. The receptor comes from a human donor with acute or convalescent COVID-19. The donor label of this sample is uncertain. CDR3 in amino acids: CASSHNRGIYGYTF. In DNA form, the CDR3 reads TGTGCCAGCAGCCATAATCGGGGGATCTATGGCTACACCTTC.